One and the same sample provided the 13 T cell receptor beta chains below, sequenced in a study. TCRdb recomputed calls from the 5' RACE reads with MiXCR, one row per CDR3 protein. The sample lists fewer than 65,000 distinct CDR3 sequences, roughly 30% occurring once. Sequencing input: tumor-infiltrating naive CD4+ T cells sorted from the breast tumor. The subset: naive CD4+ T cells, CD4+CD45RA+CD25-. These receptors were obtained from a female donor with breast cancer.

This clonotype was observed a few times. This sequence joins TRBV7-2 and TRBJ2-5; 7 nucleotides align to TRBD1. Germline CDR1 reads SGHTA; CDR2 reads FQGNSA. The CDR3 is 14 amino acids. V lost 5 bases and J lost 2; bases outside the gene matches: 5. In DNA form, the CDR3 reads TGTGCCAGCAGCCCCCGACAGGGACAAGAGACCCAGTACTTC. This encodes CASSPRQGQETQYF.

As for this clonotype: Just one base apart from a much larger clone, this may be a read error. The chain has TRBV24-1 and TRBJ1-2; 7 bases match TRBD1. The CDR3 has 16 amino acids. The J segment lost 3 bases and the V segment lost 8 bases, leaving 14 bases of the junction unmatched. CDR1 is KGHDR, CDR2 SFDVKD, per germline. The CDR3 here is CATTRWTGGWDYGYTF. CDR3 nucleotides: TGTGCCACCACGAGGTGGACAGGCGGATGGGACTATGGCTACACCTTC.

DNA for the CDR3: TGCAGTGCTAGAGATGGGGGACCCGGGCATTCACCCCTCCACTTT. Amino acids: CSARDGGPGHSPLHF. The rearrangement links TRBV20-1 to TRBJ1-6, with D possibly being TRBD1 (5 bases). The germline V gene encodes CDR1 DFQATT and CDR2 SNEGSKA (reference sequence). The CDR3 sequence is 15 residues long. Deletions cut 0 bases from V and 8 bases from J, with 14 bases between.

The J gene is TRBJ1-5, the V gene TRBV20-1; 8 nucleotides align to TRBD1. This CDR3 is 14 amino acids long. CDR1 DFQATT and CDR2 SNEGSKA come from the germline V gene (reference sequence). Trimming at V came to 4 bases and at J to 5 bases, leaving 7 bases not matched to a gene. For the CDR3, the DNA is TGCAGTGCTACTATTTCAGGGGGCCATCAGCCCCAGCATTTT. This codes for CSATISGGHQPQHF.

This clonotype was detected a few times. This chain uses TRBV28 with TRBJ2-3, with 8 bases matching TRBD1. J was trimmed by 6 bases and V by 8 bases; bases with no gene match: 7. CDR3 length: 13 residues. Germline loops: CDR1 MDHEN, CDR2 SYDVKM. The CDR3 nucleotides are TGTGCCAGCCGGATGCAGGGGGCTGATACGCAGTATTTT. Protein product: CASRMQGADTQYF.

The V call is TRBV29-1, the J call TRBJ2-4, with no clear D. V lost 2 bases, J lost 4 bases, and 9 bases lay in between. The CDR3 loop spans 13 amino acids. The germline gives CDR1 SQVTM, CDR2 ANQGSEA. As DNA, the CDR3 is TGCAGCGTTGAAAGTGGATCTAAAAACATTCAGTACTTC. Translated, it gives CSVESGSKNIQYF.

This clonotype was recorded many times. V usage is TRBV20-1 and J usage is TRBJ2-7, with a tentative D call TRBD1 (6 bases). Looked up from germline, CDR1 is DFQATT and CDR2 is SNEGSKA (reference sequence). The CDR3 runs 15 residues. Between the trimmed V and J ends, which lost 3 bases and 0 bases, there was a span of 15 bases. CDR3 region: CSASPGRGDSYEQYF. CDR3 DNA: TGCAGTGCTAGTCCGGGCAGGGGAGACTCCTACGAGCAGTACTTC.

A word on this clonotype: This may stem from a read error, because a much larger clone lies one nucleotide away. The genes are TRBV10-3 and TRBJ2-1; D not certain. V was shortened by 0 bases and J by 10 bases, with 10 bases between the two germline ends. The germline gives CDR1 ENHRY, CDR2 SYGVKD. The CDR3 covers 13 residues. CDR3: CAISESRPSEQFF. The CDR3 coding sequence is TGTGCCATCAGTGAGTCCCGACCTTCGGAGCAGTTCTTC.

This clonotype appeared a few times. V usage is TRBV7-9 and J usage is TRBJ1-1, with D tentatively TRBD1 (6 bases). This CDR3 comprises 17 residues. V gave up 4 bases and J gave up 1 base, with 19 bases separating them. Germline-derived CDR1 and CDR2 are SEHNR and FQNEAQ (reference sequence). CDR3 protein: CASSSSVVGQQNTEAFF. In DNA form, the CDR3 reads TGTGCCAGCAGCTCTAGCGTCGTTGGACAGCAGAACACTGAAGCTTTCTTT.

V usage is TRBV5-6 and J usage is TRBJ2-2, with 7 bases fitting TRBD1. Trimming at V came to 4 bases and at J to 2 bases, leaving 8 bases not matched to a gene. Germline CDR1 SGHDT, CDR2 YYEEEE. This CDR3 has 16 residues. The chain's CDR3 is CASSPIDRDNTGELFF. DNA of the CDR3: TGTGCCAGCAGCCCTATCGACAGGGATAACACCGGGGAGCTGTTTTTT.

In its sample, this clonotype was seen many times. The rearrangement uses TRBV6-5 and TRBJ1-2; 8 bases map to TRBD1. Germline CDR1 MNHEY, CDR2 SVGAGI. The CDR3 is made up of 16 amino acids. J was trimmed by 0 bases and V by 0 bases; bases with no gene match: 3. CDR3 nucleotides: TGTGCCAGCAGTTACTCCGGACAGGGCGCTAACTATGGCTACACCTTC. Translated: CASSYSGQGANYGYTF.

The chain has TRBV4-1 and TRBJ2-7, with a possible D match to TRBD1 (6 bases). Germline CDR1 MGHRA, CDR2 YSYEKL. V was shortened by 0 bases and J by 2 bases, with 11 bases between the two germline ends. This CDR3 is 15 amino acids long. As DNA, the CDR3 is TGCGCCAGCAGCCAAGAAACCAGGGGAGCCTACGAGCAGTACTTC. Its protein is CASSQETRGAYEQYF.

Ten or more counts support this clonotype. V is TRBV27 and J is TRBJ2-7; the D gene is possibly TRBD1 (5 bases). The CDR3 consists of 9 residues. CDR1 and CDR2 from the germline V gene are MNHEY and SMNVEV (reference sequence). The CDR3 protein is CGTSYEQYF. Written as DNA, the CDR3 is TGTGGGACATCCTACGAGCAGTACTTC.